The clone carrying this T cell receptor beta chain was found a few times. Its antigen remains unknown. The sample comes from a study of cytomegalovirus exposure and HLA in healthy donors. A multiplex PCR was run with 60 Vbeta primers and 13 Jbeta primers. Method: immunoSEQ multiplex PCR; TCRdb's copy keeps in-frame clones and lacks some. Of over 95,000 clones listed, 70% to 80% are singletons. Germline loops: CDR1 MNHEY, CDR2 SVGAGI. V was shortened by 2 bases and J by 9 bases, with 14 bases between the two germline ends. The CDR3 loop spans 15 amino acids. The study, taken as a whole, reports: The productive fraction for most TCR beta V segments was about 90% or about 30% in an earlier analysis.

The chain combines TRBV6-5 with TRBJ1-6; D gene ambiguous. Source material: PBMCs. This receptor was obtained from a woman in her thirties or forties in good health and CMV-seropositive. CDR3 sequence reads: CASSYGSGEASPLHF. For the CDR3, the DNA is TGTGCCAGCAGTTACGGTTCTGGGGAGGCTTCACCCCTCCACTTT.